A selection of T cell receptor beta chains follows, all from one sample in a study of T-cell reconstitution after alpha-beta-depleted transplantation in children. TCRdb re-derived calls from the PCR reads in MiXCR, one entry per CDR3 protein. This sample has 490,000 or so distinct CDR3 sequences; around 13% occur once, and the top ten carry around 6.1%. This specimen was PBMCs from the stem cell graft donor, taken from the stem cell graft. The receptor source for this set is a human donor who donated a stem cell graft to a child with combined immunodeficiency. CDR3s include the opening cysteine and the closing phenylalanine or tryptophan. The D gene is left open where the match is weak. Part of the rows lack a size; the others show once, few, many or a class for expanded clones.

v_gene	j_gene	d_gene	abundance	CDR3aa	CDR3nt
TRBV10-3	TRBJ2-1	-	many	CAISESGYYNEQFF	TGTGCCATCAGTGAGTCTGGTTACTACAATGAGCAGTTCTTC
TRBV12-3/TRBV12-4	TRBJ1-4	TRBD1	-	CASSSPGQGDEKLFF	TGTGCCAGCAGTTCCCCGGGACAGGGGGATGAAAAACTGTTTTTT
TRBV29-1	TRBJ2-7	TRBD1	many	CSVQGAPYEQYF	TGCAGCGTACAGGGGGCACCCTACGAGCAGTACTTC
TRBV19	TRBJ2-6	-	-	CASKVEGGSGANVLTF	TGTGCCAGTAAGGTCGAAGGGGGCTCTGGGGCCAACGTCCTGACTTTC
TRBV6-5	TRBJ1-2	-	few	CATSGMGGYTF	TGTGCCACCTCGGGCATGGGTGGCTACACCTTC
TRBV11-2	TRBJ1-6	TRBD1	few	CASSSWDSNSPLHF	TGTGCCAGCAGCTCCTGGGACAGCAATTCACCCCTCCACTTT
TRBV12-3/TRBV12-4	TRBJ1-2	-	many	CASSSRQDRGYTF	TGTGCCAGCAGTTCCCGACAGGATCGCGGCTACACCTTC
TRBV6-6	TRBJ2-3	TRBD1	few	CASLDPGGTQYF	TGTGCCAGCTTAGACCCAGGGGGTACGCAGTATTTT
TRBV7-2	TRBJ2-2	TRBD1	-	CASSVQGALSGELFF	TGTGCCAGCAGCGTACAGGGGGCGCTTAGCGGGGAGCTGTTTTTT
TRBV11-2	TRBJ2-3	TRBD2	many	CASSPRGSGTLDTQYF	TGTGCCAGCAGCCCCCGGGGTAGCGGGACATTAGATACGCAGTATTTT
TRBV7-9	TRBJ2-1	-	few	CASSLVRGAWDEQFF	TGTGCCAGCAGCTTAGTCCGAGGTGCTTGGGATGAGCAGTTCTTC
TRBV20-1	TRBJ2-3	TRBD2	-	CSARDRTSKDTQYF	TGCAGTGCTAGAGACCGGACTAGCAAGGATACGCAGTATTTT
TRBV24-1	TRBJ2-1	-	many	CATSDFGEAYNEQFF	TGTGCCACCAGTGATTTCGGGGAGGCCTACAATGAGCAGTTCTTC
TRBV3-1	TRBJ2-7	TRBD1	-	CASSHGGTGASYEQYF	TGTGCCAGCAGCCACGGAGGGACAGGGGCCTCCTACGAGCAGTACTTC
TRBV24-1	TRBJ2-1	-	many	CATSDFRRRNEQFF	TGTGCCACCAGTGATTTTAGGCGGAGGAATGAGCAGTTCTTC
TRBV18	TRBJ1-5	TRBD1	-	CASSQGGHQPQHF	TGTGCCAGCTCCCAAGGGGGCCATCAGCCCCAGCATTTT
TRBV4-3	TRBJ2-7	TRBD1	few	CASSQVGQGVNEQYF	TGCGCCAGCAGCCAAGTCGGGCAGGGGGTAAACGAGCAGTACTTC
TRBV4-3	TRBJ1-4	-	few	CASSLDSPPVKLFF	TGCGCCAGCAGTCTCGATTCTCCACCGGTAAAACTGTTTTTT
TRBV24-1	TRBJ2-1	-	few	CATSVVGTPGNEQFF	TGTGCCACCAGTGTGGTCGGGACCCCTGGGAATGAGCAGTTCTTC
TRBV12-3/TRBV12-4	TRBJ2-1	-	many	CASRYTGDTNYNEQFF	TGTGCCAGCAGGTACACCGGAGACACCAACTACAATGAGCAGTTCTTC
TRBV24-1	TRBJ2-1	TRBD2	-	CATSDSNLLAGSYNEQFF	TGTGCCACCAGTGATTCTAATTTACTAGCGGGTTCTTACAATGAGCAGTTCTTC
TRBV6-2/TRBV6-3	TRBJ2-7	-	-	CASISAPPGSYEQYF	TGTGCCAGCATCTCAGCCCCCCCCGGAAGCTACGAGCAGTACTTC
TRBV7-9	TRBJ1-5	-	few	CASSPWDPNQPQHF	TGTGCCAGCAGCCCATGGGATCCCAATCAGCCCCAGCATTTT
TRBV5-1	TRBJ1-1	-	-	CASRQVPGNTEAFF	TGCGCCAGCAGGCAGGTCCCCGGGAACACTGAAGCTTTCTTT
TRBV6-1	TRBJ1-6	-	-	CASTYDRLSYNSPLHF	TGTGCCAGCACGTACGACAGGCTCTCCTATAATTCACCCCTCCACTTT
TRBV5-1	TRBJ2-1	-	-	CASSLQGLLNEQFF	TGCGCCAGCAGCTTACAGGGACTTTTAAATGAGCAGTTCTTC
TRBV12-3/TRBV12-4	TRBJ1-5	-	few	CASSLSDPGQPQHF	TGTGCCAGCAGTTTATCGGATCCGGGTCAGCCCCAGCATTTT
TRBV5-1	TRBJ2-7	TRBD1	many	CASSYRDRDYEQYF	TGCGCCAGCAGCTACCGGGACAGGGACTACGAGCAGTACTTC
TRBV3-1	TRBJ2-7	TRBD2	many	CASSHPGLAGESYEQYF	TGTGCCAGCAGCCACCCGGGACTAGCGGGAGAATCCTACGAGCAGTACTTC
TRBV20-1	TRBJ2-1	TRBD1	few	CSARRDRRNEQFF	TGCAGTGCTAGAAGGGACAGGCGCAATGAGCAGTTCTTC
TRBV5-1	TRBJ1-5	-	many	CASSRTVSNQPQHF	TGCGCCAGCAGCCGGACAGTTTCGAATCAGCCCCAGCATTTT
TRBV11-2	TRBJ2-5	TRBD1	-	CASSSGTGLETQYF	TGTGCCAGCAGCTCGGGGACAGGTCTGGAGACCCAGTACTTC
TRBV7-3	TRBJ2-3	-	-	CASSSRGGGTDTQYF	TGTGCCAGCAGCTCTCGGGGCGGGGGCACAGATACGCAGTATTTT
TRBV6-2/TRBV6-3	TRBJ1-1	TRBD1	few	CASTPRGGGANTEAFF	TGTGCCAGCACCCCCAGGGGAGGGGGCGCGAACACTGAAGCTTTCTTT
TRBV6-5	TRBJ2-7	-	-	CASSYSLGSTGRYEQYF	TGTGCCAGCAGTTACTCTCTGGGGTCCACGGGCCGCTACGAGCAGTACTTC
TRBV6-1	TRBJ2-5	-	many	CASSQIMLNWVRERNQETQYF	TGTGCCAGCAGTCAAATTATGTTGAATTGGGTCAGAGAAAGAAATCAAGAGACCCAGTACTTC
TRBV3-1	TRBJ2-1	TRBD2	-	CASSQKARWTSGIDEQFF	TGTGCCAGCAGCCAAAAGGCGAGGTGGACTAGCGGGATCGATGAGCAGTTCTTC
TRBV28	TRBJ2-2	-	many	CASSTLRPGELFF	TGTGCCAGCAGTACCCTCAGGCCCGGGGAGCTGTTTTTT
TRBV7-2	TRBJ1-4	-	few	CASSLGAGALEELFF	TGTGCCAGCAGCTTAGGGGCAGGGGCCCTGGAGGAACTGTTTTTT
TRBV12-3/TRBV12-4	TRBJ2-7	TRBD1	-	CASGPRTGSFSYEQYF	TGTGCCAGCGGGCCACGGACAGGGTCCTTTTCCTACGAGCAGTACTTC
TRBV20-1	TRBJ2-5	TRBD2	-	CSARDPGTSGETQYF	TGCAGTGCTAGAGACCCTGGGACTAGCGGGGAGACCCAGTACTTC
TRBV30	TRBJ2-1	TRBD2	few	CAWSVPRGGGEDEQFF	TGTGCCTGGAGCGTGCCGAGAGGCGGGGGGGAGGATGAGCAGTTCTTC
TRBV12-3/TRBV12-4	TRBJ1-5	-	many	CASSWFRQPQHF	TGTGCCAGCAGTTGGTTCCGTCAGCCCCAGCATTTT
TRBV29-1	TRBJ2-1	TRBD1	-	CSGGQGGNEQFF	TGCAGCGGCGGACAGGGCGGCAATGAGCAGTTCTTC
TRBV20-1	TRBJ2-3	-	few	CSARDAFGTDTQYF	TGCAGTGCTAGAGATGCCTTTGGGACAGATACGCAGTATTTT
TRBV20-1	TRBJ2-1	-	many	CSAPAYNEQFF	TGCAGTGCCCCCGCCTACAATGAGCAGTTCTTC
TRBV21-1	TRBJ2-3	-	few	CASRQGGREGNTDTQYF	TGTGCCAGCCGCCAGGGGGGCAGGGAAGGAAATACAGATACGCAGTATTTT
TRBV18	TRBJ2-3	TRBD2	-	CASSPIPSSGSLDTQYF	TGTGCCAGCTCACCTATACCGTCAAGCGGGAGTCTAGATACGCAGTATTTT
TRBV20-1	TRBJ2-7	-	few	CSASHPGSSYEQYF	TGCAGTGCTTCACATCCGGGATCTTCCTACGAGCAGTACTTC
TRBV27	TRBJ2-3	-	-	CASSLSYLGTDTQYF	TGTGCCAGCAGTTTATCTTATTTGGGCACAGATACGCAGTATTTT
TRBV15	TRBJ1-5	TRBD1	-	CATSRPMGTGWRQPQHF	TGTGCCACCAGCAGACCGATGGGGACAGGGTGGCGGCAGCCCCAGCATTTT
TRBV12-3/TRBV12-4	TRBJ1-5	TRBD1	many	CASSQILINRGNQPQHF	TGTGCCAGCAGTCAAATCTTAATAAACAGGGGTAATCAGCCCCAGCATTTT
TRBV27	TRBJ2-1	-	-	CASSFTGYNEQFF	TGTGCCAGCAGTTTTACGGGATACAATGAGCAGTTCTTC
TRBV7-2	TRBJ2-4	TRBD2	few	CASSLDSREGNIQYF	TGTGCCAGCAGCTTAGACTCGCGGGAGGGCAACATTCAGTACTTC